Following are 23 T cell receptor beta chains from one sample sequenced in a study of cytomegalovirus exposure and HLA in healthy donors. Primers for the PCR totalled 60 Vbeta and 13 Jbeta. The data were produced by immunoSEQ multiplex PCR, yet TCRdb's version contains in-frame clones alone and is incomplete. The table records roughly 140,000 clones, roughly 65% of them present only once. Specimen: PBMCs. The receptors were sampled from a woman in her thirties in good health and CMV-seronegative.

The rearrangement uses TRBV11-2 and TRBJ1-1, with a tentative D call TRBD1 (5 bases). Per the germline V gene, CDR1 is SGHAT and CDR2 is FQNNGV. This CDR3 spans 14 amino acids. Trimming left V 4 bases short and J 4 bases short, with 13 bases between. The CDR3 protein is CASSSAAGITEAFF. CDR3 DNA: TGTGCCAGCAGCTCTGCGGCAGGGATCACTGAAGCTTTCTTT.

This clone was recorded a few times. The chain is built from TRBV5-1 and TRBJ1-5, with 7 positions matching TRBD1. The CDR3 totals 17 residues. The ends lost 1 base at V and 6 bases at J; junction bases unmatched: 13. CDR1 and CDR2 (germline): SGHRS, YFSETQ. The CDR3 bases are TGCGCCAGCAGCTTGACGGGTTCCCCAGGGGGAACTCAGCCCCAGCATTTT. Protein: CASSLTGSPGGTQPQHF.

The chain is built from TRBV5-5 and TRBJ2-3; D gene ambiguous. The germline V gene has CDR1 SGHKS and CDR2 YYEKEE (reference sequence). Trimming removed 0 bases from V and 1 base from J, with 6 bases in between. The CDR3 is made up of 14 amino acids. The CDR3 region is CASSLEPRTDTQYF. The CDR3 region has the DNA TGTGCCAGCAGCTTGGAGCCGCGCACAGATACGCAGTATTTT.

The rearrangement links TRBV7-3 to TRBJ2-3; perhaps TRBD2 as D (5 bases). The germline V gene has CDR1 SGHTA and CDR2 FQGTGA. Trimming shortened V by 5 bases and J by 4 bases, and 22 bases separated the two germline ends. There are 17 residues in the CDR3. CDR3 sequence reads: CASSPSWSGIGADTQYF. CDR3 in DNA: TGTGCCAGCAGCCCCTCATGGTCCGGGATAGGCGCAGATACGCAGTATTTT.

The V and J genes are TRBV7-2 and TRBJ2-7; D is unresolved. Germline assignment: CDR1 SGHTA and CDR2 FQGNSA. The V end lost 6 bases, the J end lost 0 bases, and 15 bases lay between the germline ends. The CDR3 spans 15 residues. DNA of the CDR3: TGTGCCAGCAGTTCCTCCGCGGTAGGCTCCTACGAGCAGTACTTC. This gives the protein CASSSSAVGSYEQYF.

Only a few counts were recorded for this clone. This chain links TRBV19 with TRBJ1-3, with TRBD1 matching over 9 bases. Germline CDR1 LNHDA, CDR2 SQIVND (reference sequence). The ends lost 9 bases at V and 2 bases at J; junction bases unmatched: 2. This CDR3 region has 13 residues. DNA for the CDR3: TGTGCCAGCAGACAGGGGGCTGGAAACACCATATATTTT. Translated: CASRQGAGNTIYF.

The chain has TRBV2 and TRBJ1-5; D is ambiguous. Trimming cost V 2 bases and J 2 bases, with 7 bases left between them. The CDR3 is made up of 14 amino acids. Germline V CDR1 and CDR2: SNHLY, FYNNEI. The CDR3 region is CASSERQGNQPQHF. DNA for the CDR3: TGTGCCAGCAGTGAACGGCAGGGCAATCAGCCCCAGCATTTT.

For the CDR3, the DNA is TGTGCCAGCAGTGAAGCCGGGGGGGGGCCCTACGAGCAGTACTTC. This translates into CASSEAGGGPYEQYF. The chain joins TRBV2 to TRBJ2-7; 8 bases line up with TRBD2. CDR1 and CDR2 from the germline V gene are SNHLY and FYNNEI. This CDR3 has 15 residues. V trimming: 0 bases; J trimming: 2 bases; junction bases outside the gene matches: 3.

CDR3 residues: CASSVMGTSTDTQYF. Written as DNA, the CDR3 is TGTGCCAGCAGCGTTATGGGGACTAGCACAGATACGCAGTATTTT. The chain links TRBV9 to TRBJ2-3; D may be TRBD2 (6 bases). Germline V gene data show CDR1 as SGDLS and CDR2 as YYNGEE. The CDR3 consists of 15 residues. V was cut by 2 bases and J by 0 bases, with 10 bases left in between.

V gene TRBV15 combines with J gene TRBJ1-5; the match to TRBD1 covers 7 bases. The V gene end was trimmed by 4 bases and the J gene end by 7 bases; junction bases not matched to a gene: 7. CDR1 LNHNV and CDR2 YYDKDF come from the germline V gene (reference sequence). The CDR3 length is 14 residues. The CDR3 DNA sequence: TGTGCCACCAGCAAAAGGGGGCTAGGGCAGCCCCAGCATTTT. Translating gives CATSKRGLGQPQHF.

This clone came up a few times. The CDR3 reads CASSIGGTYEQYF. DNA of the CDR3: TGTGCCAGTAGTATCGGGGGAACCTACGAGCAGTACTTC. V is TRBV19 and J is TRBJ2-7, with D perhaps TRBD2 (6 bases). The V and J ends lost 3 bases and 2 bases respectively, with 8 bases between them. The CDR3 contains 13 residues. Germline CDR1 reads LNHDA; CDR2 reads SQIVND (reference sequence).

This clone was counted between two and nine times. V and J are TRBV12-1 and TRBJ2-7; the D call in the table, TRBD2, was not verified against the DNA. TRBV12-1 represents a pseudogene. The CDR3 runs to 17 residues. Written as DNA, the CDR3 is TGTGCCAGCAGCTCCGGGACTAGCGGGAGCGCTAGCTACGAGCAGTACTTC. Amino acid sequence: CASSSGTSGSASYEQYF.

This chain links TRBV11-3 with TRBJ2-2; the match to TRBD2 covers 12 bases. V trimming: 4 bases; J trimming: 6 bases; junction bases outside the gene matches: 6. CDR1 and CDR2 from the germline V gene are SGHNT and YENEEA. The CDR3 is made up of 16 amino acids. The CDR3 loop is CASSSSGRALPGELFF. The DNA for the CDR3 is TGTGCCAGCAGCTCTAGCGGGAGGGCCTTACCCGGGGAGCTGTTTTTT.

CDR3 amino acids: CASSIGRQAISTDTQYF. CDR3 in DNA: TGTGCCAGTAGTATAGGGCGACAGGCAATAAGCACAGATACGCAGTATTTT. The chain uses TRBV19 and TRBJ2-3; a possible D gene is TRBD1 (6 bases). Trimming removed 1 base from V and 0 bases from J, with 14 bases in between. The CDR3 covers 17 residues. Per the germline V gene, CDR1 is LNHDA and CDR2 is SQIVND (reference sequence).

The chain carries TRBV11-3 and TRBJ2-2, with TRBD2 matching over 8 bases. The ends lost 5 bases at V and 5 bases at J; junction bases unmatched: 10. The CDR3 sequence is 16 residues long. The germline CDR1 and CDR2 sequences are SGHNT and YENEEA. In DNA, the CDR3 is TGTGCCAGCAGCCCTCGGGGGGGCGCGGGGACCGGGGAGCTGTTTTTT. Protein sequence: CASSPRGGAGTGELFF. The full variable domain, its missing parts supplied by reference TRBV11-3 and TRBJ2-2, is EAGVVQSPRYKIIEKKQPVAFWCNPISGHNTLYWYLQNLGQGPELLIRYENEEAVDDSQLPKDRFSAERLKGVDSTLKIQPAELGDSAVYLCASSPRGGAGTGELFFGEGSRLTVL.

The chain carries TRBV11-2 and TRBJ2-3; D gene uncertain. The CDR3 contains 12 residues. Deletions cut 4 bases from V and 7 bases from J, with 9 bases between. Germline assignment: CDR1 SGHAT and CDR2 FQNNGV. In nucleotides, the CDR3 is TGTGCCAGCAGCTCCGGTCCGAATACGCAGTATTTT. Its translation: CASSSGPNTQYF.

The CDR3 DNA is TGTGCCAGTAGTTGGGCAGATAGCAATCAGCCCCAGCATTTT. It encodes CASSWADSNQPQHF. The rearrangement joins TRBV19 to TRBJ1-5; D is undetermined. Trimming pared 5 bases from V and 0 bases from J, leaving 8 bases between. CDR3 length equals 14 residues. CDR1 and CDR2 from the germline V gene are LNHDA and SQIVND (reference sequence).

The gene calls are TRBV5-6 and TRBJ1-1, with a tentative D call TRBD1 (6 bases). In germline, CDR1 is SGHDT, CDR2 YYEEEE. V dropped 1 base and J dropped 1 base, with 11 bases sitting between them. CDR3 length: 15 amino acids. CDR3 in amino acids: CASSLPDSPNTEAFF. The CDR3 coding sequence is TGTGCCAGCAGCTTGCCGGACAGCCCGAACACTGAAGCTTTCTTT.

The CDR3 loop reads CASSPWTPGGTGELFF. CDR3 coding DNA: TGTGCCAGCAGCCCTTGGACCCCCGGAGGAACCGGGGAGCTGTTTTTT. The chain recombines TRBV11-2 with TRBJ2-2, with D possibly TRBD2 on 5 matching bases. V was pared by 5 bases and J by 5 bases, with 18 bases between. The CDR3 sequence is 16 residues long. The germline gives CDR1 SGHAT, CDR2 FQNNGV.

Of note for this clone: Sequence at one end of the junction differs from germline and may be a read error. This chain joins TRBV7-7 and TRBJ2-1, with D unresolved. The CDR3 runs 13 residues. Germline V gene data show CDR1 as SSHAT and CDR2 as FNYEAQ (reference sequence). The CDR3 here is CASSLGPRNEQFF. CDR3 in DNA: TGTGCTAGCAGCTTAGGGCCCCGCAATGAGCAGTTCTTC.

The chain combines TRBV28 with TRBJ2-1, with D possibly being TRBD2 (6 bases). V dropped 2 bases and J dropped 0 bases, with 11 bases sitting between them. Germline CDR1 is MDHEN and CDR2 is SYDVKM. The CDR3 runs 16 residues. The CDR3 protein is CASSLLGGISYNEQFF. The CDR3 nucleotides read TGTGCCAGCAGTTTACTGGGGGGTATCTCCTACAATGAGCAGTTCTTC.

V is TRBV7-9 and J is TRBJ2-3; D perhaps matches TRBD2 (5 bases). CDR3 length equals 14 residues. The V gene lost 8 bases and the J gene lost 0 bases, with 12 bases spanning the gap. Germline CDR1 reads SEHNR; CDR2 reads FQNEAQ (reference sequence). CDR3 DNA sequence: TGTGCCAGCCAGCGGCGTTCTAGCACAGATACGCAGTATTTT. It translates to CASQRRSSTDTQYF.

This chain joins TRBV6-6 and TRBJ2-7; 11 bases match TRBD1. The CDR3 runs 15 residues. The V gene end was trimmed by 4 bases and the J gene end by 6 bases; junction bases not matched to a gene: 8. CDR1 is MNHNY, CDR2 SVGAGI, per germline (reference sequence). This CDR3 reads CASSSPGQGVGEQYF. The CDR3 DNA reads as TGTGCCAGCAGTTCCCCGGGACAGGGGGTTGGCGAGCAGTACTTC.